The 7 T cell receptor beta chains below were found in one sample sequenced in a study of CD8+CD57+ T cells in acquired aplastic anemia (dated by TCRdb to about 2018). Sequencing instrument: Illumina HiSeq 2000. Profiling of TCR beta VDJ combinations and CDR3 sequences used genomic DNA as the template. TCRdb applied fastp at Q25 and MiXCR to the public reads, then kept only in-frame beta chains. Every entry covers one CDR3 protein and lists the most common genes and DNA from its rows. The sample data list roughly 190,000 distinct CDR3 sequences, and 48% of these were observed just once. The biggest ten clones account for approximately 9.7% of the sample. Expansion of CD8+CD57+ cells had been shown by flow cytometry in the patients chosen for sequencing. Source material: sorted CD4+, CD8+, or CD8+CD57+ T cells (not recorded which) from PBMCs. These receptor sequences come from a human donor with aplastic anemia.

This clonotype was detected ten times or more. This rearrangement joins TRBV7-9 to TRBJ2-7, with 7 bases lining up with TRBD1. V lost 5 bases, J lost 0 bases, and 7 bases stayed unmatched. The CDR3 length is 15 residues. CDR1 and CDR2 (germline): SEHNR, FQNEAQ (reference sequence). CDR3 coding DNA: TGTGCCAGCAGCAGAACAGGGGTCATCTCCTACGAGCAGTACTTC. It encodes CASSRTGVISYEQYF. Full variable domain (remainder filled in from reference TRBV7-9 and TRBJ2-7): DTGVSQNPRHKITKRGQNVTFRCDPISEHNRLYWYRQTLGQGPEFLTYFQNEAQLEKSRLLSDRFSAERPKGSFSTLEIQRTEQGDSAMYLCASSRTGVISYEQYFGPGTRLTVT.

J is TRBJ2-7 and V is TRBV6-1, with 7 bases aligning to TRBD1. Trimming took 5 bases from V and 2 from J; bases not matched to a gene: 3. The CDR3 extends over 13 amino acids. Germline CDR1 reads MNHNS; CDR2 reads SASEGT. Here the CDR3 DNA reads TGTGCCAGCAGTAAGGGACAGACCTACGAGCAGTACTTC. It encodes CASSKGQTYEQYF.

This chain connects TRBV13 to TRBJ2-7; D not resolved. The CDR3 runs to 14 residues. V shed 0 bases and J shed 3 bases, with 9 bases lying between them. Germline CDR1 and CDR2: PRHDT and FYEKMQ (reference sequence). The CDR3: CASSLGYRDYEQYF. CDR3 sequence (DNA): TGTGCCAGCAGCTTAGGTTACAGAGACTACGAGCAGTACTTC.

This clonotype was detected once. The chain combines TRBV29-1 with TRBJ2-7; D might be TRBD1 (8 bases). The CDR3 loop spans 13 amino acids. Trimming removed 3 bases from V and 5 bases from J, with 14 bases in between. Germline CDR1 is SQVTM and CDR2 is ANQGSEA. The CDR3 bases are TGCAGCGTTGAGGGACAGGCGGGAGACGAGCAGTACTTC. Translating it yields CSVEGQAGDEQYF.

Ten or more counts support this clonotype. The chain is built from TRBV7-9 and TRBJ2-1; no clear D. Per germline, CDR1 SEHNR and CDR2 FQNEAQ (reference sequence). The CDR3 consists of 13 residues. V lost 1 base and J lost 5, with 6 bases in between. CDR3 protein: CASSLGAHNEQFF. The CDR3 DNA is TGTGCCAGCAGCTTAGGGGCCCACAATGAGCAGTTCTTC. Full variable domain (rest looked up from reference TRBV7-9 and TRBJ2-1): DTGVSQNPRHKITKRGQNVTFRCDPISEHNRLYWYRQTLGQGPEFLTYFQNEAQLEKSRLLSDRFSAERPKGSFSTLEIQRTEQGDSAMYLCASSLGAHNEQFFGPGTRLTVL.

Written as DNA, the CDR3 is TGTGCCAGCAGCTCGACAATCGGCAAGGAAGGCTACACCTTC. This translates into CASSSTIGKEGYTF. This sequence joins TRBV2 and TRBJ1-2; D remains ambiguous. CDR3 length: 14 residues. The V end was cut by 6 bases, the J end by 8 bases, with 19 bases between. CDR1 is SNHLY and CDR2 is FYNNEI in the germline V gene.

The sample holds many counts of this clonotype. The CDR3 region is CASSQQGFNEKLFF. DNA for the CDR3: TGTGCCAGCAGCCAACAGGGTTTTAATGAAAAACTGTTTTTT. J is TRBJ1-4 and V is TRBV13, with a weak D call TRBD1 (6 bases). Trimming removed 5 bases at V and 4 bases at J, with 11 bases between. Germline V gene lookup returns CDR1 PRHDT and CDR2 FYEKMQ (reference sequence). This CDR3 contains 14 residues.